This entry lists 11 T cell receptor beta chains sequenced from one sample in a study of CD8 T cells in ankylosing spondylitis. One entry per CDR3 protein results from TCRdb running MiXCR on the 5' RACE reads. The repertoire holds around 75,000 distinct CDR3 sequences, with about 5.7% as singletons. The sample taken for sequencing was blood, either unsorted or a sorted T cell fraction (not recorded which). The receptors originated from a male donor with ankylosing spondylitis or in good health (not recorded which).

The chain joins TRBV7-9 to TRBJ2-1; a possible D gene is TRBD1 (6 bases). The V end lost 6 bases, the J end lost 8 bases, and 17 bases lay between the germline ends. In germline, CDR1 is SEHNR, CDR2 FQNEAQ (reference sequence). This CDR3 has 14 amino acids. CDR3 in amino acids: CASRQDSLRDEQFF. Here the CDR3 DNA reads TGTGCCAGCAGACAGGACAGTTTACGAGATGAGCAGTTCTTC. The variable domain in full, completed from reference TRBV7-9 and TRBJ2-1, reads DTGVSQNPRHKITKRGQNVTFRCDPISEHNRLYWYRQTLGQGPEFLTYFQNEAQLEKSRLLSDRFSAERPKGSFSTLEIQRTEQGDSAMYLCASRQDSLRDEQFFGPGTRLTVL.

This clonotype appeared many times. This chain uses TRBV4-3 with TRBJ2-4; possibly TRBD1 for D (7 bases). The CDR3 has 13 residues. V lost 2 bases and J 6 bases, leaving 8 bases between the germline ends. Germline-derived CDR1 and CDR2 are LGHNA and YSLEER. The CDR3 region is CASSQQGGNIQYF. The CDR3 DNA reads as TGCGCCAGCAGCCAACAGGGGGGAAACATTCAGTACTTC.

This clonotype was picked up many times. The rearrangement links TRBV29-1 to TRBJ2-3; maybe TRBD1 (6 bases). Germline V CDR1 and CDR2: SQVTM, ANQGSEA. The CDR3 length is 14 residues. V was cut by 4 bases and J by 2 bases, with 13 bases left in between. The CDR3: CSVVQGTITDTQYF. CDR3 nucleotide sequence: TGCAGCGTTGTACAGGGAACAATCACAGATACGCAGTATTTT.

There are many counts of this clonotype. This chain uses TRBV4-3 with TRBJ1-3, with a tentative D call TRBD1 (6 bases). The ends were cut back, 0 bases at V and 0 bases at J, with 12 bases in the middle. CDR1 LGHNA and CDR2 YSLEER come from the germline V gene. The CDR3 length is 17 residues. The CDR3 region has the DNA TGCGCCAGCAGCCAAGATCTGGGGACATACTCTGGAAACACCATATATTTT. Translating it yields CASSQDLGTYSGNTIYF.

The table lists this clonotype with many counts. The chain uses TRBV5-1 and TRBJ1-1; D not certain. The CDR3 is made up of 14 amino acids. Germline V lookup: CDR1 SGHRS, CDR2 YFSETQ. The V and J ends lost 0 bases and 4 bases respectively, with 10 bases between them. CDR3 nucleotide sequence: TGCGCCAGCAGCTTGGACCCAACCGGCACTGAAGCTTTCTTT. Translation: CASSLDPTGTEAFF.

This clonotype was picked up many times. V usage is TRBV7-9 and J usage is TRBJ1-1, with 8 nucleotides matching TRBD1. The CDR3 totals 15 residues. J gave up 4 bases and V 3 bases, and 7 bases lay outside the gene matches. CDR1 and CDR2 from the germline V gene are SEHNR and FQNEAQ (reference sequence). The CDR3 DNA reads as TGTGCCAGCAGCTTTCCCGACAGGGGAGTCACTGAAGCTTTCTTT. Translation: CASSFPDRGVTEAFF. Full variable domain (missing parts from reference TRBV7-9 and TRBJ1-1): DTGVSQNPRHKITKRGQNVTFRCDPISEHNRLYWYRQTLGQGPEFLTYFQNEAQLEKSRLLSDRFSAERPKGSFSTLEIQRTEQGDSAMYLCASSFPDRGVTEAFFGQGTRLTVV.

This clonotype was observed many times. This chain joins TRBV12-3 or TRBV12-4 and TRBJ2-7; D might be TRBD2 (6 bases). The CDR3 consists of 13 residues. V dropped 6 bases and J dropped 5 bases, with 14 bases sitting between them. The CDR3: CASSRDSVHEQYF. CDR3 nucleotides: TGTGCCAGCAGCCGGGACTCGGTTCACGAGCAGTACTTC.

This clonotype was detected many times. The chain employs TRBV29-1 and TRBJ1-2, with TRBD1 matching 9 bases. Germline values: CDR1 SQVTM, CDR2 ANQGSEA. The CDR3 totals 13 residues. V was pared by 3 bases and J by 6 bases, with 5 bases of the junction left unmatched. In DNA, the CDR3 is TGCAGCGTTGAGCTACAGGGGGCCCATGGCTACACCTTC. It encodes CSVELQGAHGYTF. The full variable domain, with the rest looked up from reference TRBV29-1 and TRBJ1-2, is SAVISQKPSRDICQRGTSLTIQCQVDSQVTMMFWYRQQPGQSLTLIATANQGSEATYESGFVIDKFPISRPNLTFSTLTVSNMSPEDSSIYLCSVELQGAHGYTFGSGTRLTVV.

This clonotype was seen repeatedly, ten times or more. The chain combines TRBV20-1 with TRBJ2-1, with 16 bases that match TRBD2. The CDR3 totals 20 residues. The V gene end was trimmed by 0 bases and the J gene end by 4 bases; junction bases not matched to a gene: 12. Germline assignment: CDR1 DFQATT and CDR2 SNEGSKA (reference sequence). As DNA, the CDR3 is TGCAGTGCTAGAGATGCCGGGACTAGCGGGGGGGATGTCTTATACAATGAGCAGTTCTTC. Its protein product is CSARDAGTSGGDVLYNEQFF.

This clonotype was counted many times. The rearrangement joins TRBV10-3 to TRBJ2-2; the D gene is possibly TRBD2 (5 bases). The CDR3 has 15 amino acids. Deletions cut 2 bases from V and 4 bases from J, with 11 bases between. The germline V gene encodes CDR1 ENHRY and CDR2 SYGVKD. The CDR3 loop reads CAISEIGAGTGELFF. Here the CDR3 DNA reads TGTGCCATCAGTGAGATTGGTGCGGGCACCGGGGAGCTGTTTTTT.

This clonotype was seen repeatedly, ten times or more. This chain uses TRBV5-1 with TRBJ1-6, with D perhaps matching TRBD1 (5 bases). Germline-derived CDR1 and CDR2 are SGHRS and YFSETQ. Trimming cost V 4 bases and J 7 bases, with 9 bases left between them. The CDR3 consists of 13 residues. This CDR3 is CASSLDTNSPLHF. The CDR3 nucleotides are TGCGCCAGCAGCCTGGACACCAATTCACCCCTCCACTTT.